This TCR beta chain comes out of a study of low-dose radiotherapy and immunotherapy resistance in tumors. CDR3 length: 12 residues. The germline V and J ends were trimmed by 7 bases and 2 bases, with 9 bases remaining between them. CDR1 is MNHNY and CDR2 is SVGAGI in the germline V gene (reference sequence). This clonotype was seen ten or more times. TRAV- and TRBV-specific primers were used for first-strand cDNA, which covered alpha and beta chains. With a V-primer adapter and a constant-region primer, TCRs were amplified for around 21 PCR cycles. TCRdb analysed the reads with MiXCR anew, one entry per CDR3 protein. In the table there are around 100,000 distinct CDR3 sequences, roughly 20% of which are singletons. Time point meaning: after trial treatment. Sample treatment: LDRT plus nivolumab, ipilimumab, low-dose cyclophosphamide and aspirin (RACIN trial). All eligible patients presented with advanced solid tumors that contained no tumor-infiltrating lymphocytes.

V is TRBV6-6 and J is TRBJ2-7; unclear D gene. Here the sequenced sample was PBMCs, taken after low-dose radiotherapy plus immunotherapy. The receptor was derived from a male donor with prostate cancer. CDR3 coding DNA: TGTGCCAGCATGAGCTTCGCCTACGAGCAGTACTTC. Residues: CASMSFAYEQYF.